The clone carrying this T cell receptor (beta chain) has more than one count but fewer than ten. Its antigen is not identified. The V gene lost 0 bases and the J gene lost 0 bases, with 10 bases spanning the gap. Germline-derived CDR1 and CDR2 are LNHNV and YYDKDF (reference sequence). The CDR3 length is 16 residues. The data originate from a study of identifying expanded T cells in peripheral blood. Clones were sequenced by immunoSEQ multiplex PCR, and TCRdb holds only the in-frame ones, with some missing. The sample holds 100,000 to 150,000 clones; around four fifths are singletons and the top ten take 3.3%. Collection occurred without any documented infections or immune events in donors. Regarding the study as a whole: Over around two and four weeks, about 15 and 19 clones changed, versus approximately 1.1 between replicates. Across healthy donors, higher total template counts meant significantly greater approximately two-week count variance.

What was sequenced was blood. The TCR originated in a person between 18 and 69 years old in good health. This rearrangement joins TRBV15 to TRBJ2-3; no clear D gene. This CDR3 is CATSRDGLASTDTQYF. The CDR3 nucleotides are TGTGCCACCAGCAGAGATGGGTTAGCTAGCACAGATACGCAGTATTTT.